The rows below give T cell receptor beta chains drawn from one sample of a study of T-cell memory formation after mild COVID-19. TCRdb recomputed calls from the 5' RACE reads with MiXCR, one row per CDR3 protein. The table has around 150,000 distinct CDR3 sequences, roughly 15% seen once. The sequenced material came from PBMCs or a T cell subset sorted from them (not recorded which). These receptors all come from an adult woman who had mild COVID-19 (a few samples of this study predate the infection). Cell type and time point are not known. Both conserved end residues are part of each CDR3. The order of the fields is CDR3 length, clone size, D gene, V gene, J gene, CDR3 protein, CDR3 DNA. A D gene is named only where the DNA matches it firmly. Part of the rows lack a size; the others show once, few, many or a class for expanded clones.

17	.	TRBD1	TRBV5-1	TRBJ2-3	CASSPPAAGGSTDTQYF	TGCGCCAGCAGTCCCCCGGCGGCAGGGGGTTCAACAGATACGCAGTATTTT
15	many	TRBD2	TRBV7-6	TRBJ2-1	CASSLEIAGGNEQFF	TGTGCCAGCAGCTTGGAAATAGCGGGGGGGAATGAGCAGTTCTTC
15	few	.	TRBV11-1	TRBJ2-5	CASSLGQGVSETQYF	TGTGCCAGCAGCTTAGGGCAGGGTGTATCGGAGACCCAGTACTTC
16	.	.	TRBV4-2	TRBJ1-1	CASSQDGTDMNTEAFF	TGTGCCAGCAGCCAGGACGGGACGGACATGAACACTGAAGCTTTCTTT
13	.	.	TRBV15	TRBJ2-7	CATSSTEHYEQYF	TGTGCCACCAGCAGCACAGAGCACTACGAGCAGTACTTC
15	few	.	TRBV10-2	TRBJ2-2	CASRLGGANTGELFF	TGCGCCAGCAGGCTCGGGGGCGCGAACACCGGGGAGCTGTTTTTT
13	few	.	TRBV29-1	TRBJ2-7	CSVPRTPVDEQYF	TGCAGCGTTCCTAGGACCCCAGTGGACGAGCAGTACTTC
15	few	.	TRBV4-2	TRBJ2-5	CASSQVYQGKETQYF	TGTGCCAGCAGCCAAGTTTATCAGGGGAAAGAGACCCAGTACTTC
12	few	TRBD1	TRBV20-1	TRBJ2-1	CSAPDRGNEQFF	TGCAGTGCTCCTGACAGGGGGAATGAGCAGTTCTTC
19	.	.	TRBV18	TRBJ1-2	CASSSFLAARTAPSVGYTF	TGTGCCAGCTCATCATTTCTAGCCGCCAGGACAGCCCCTTCTGTTGGCTACACCTTC
15	.	TRBD1	TRBV3-1	TRBJ2-7	CASSLGTGASYEQYF	TGTGCCAGCAGCCTAGGCACAGGGGCGTCCTACGAGCAGTACTTC
16	.	.	TRBV18	TRBJ2-6	CASRLALVGGANVLTF	TGTGCCAGCCGACTCGCACTAGTAGGTGGGGCCAACGTCCTGACTTTC
15	many	TRBD2	TRBV12-3/TRBV12-4	TRBJ2-1	CASSPEGRGDNEQFF	TGTGCCAGCAGTCCCGAAGGGCGGGGGGACAATGAGCAGTTCTTC
15	few	TRBD2	TRBV5-1	TRBJ2-3	CASRQSGVSTDTQYF	TGCGCCAGCAGACAAAGCGGGGTTAGCACAGATACGCAGTATTTT
19	.	.	TRBV11-3	TRBJ2-2	CASSSYGTSSASNTGELFF	TGTGCCAGCAGCTCGTACGGAACATCTAGCGCTTCGAACACCGGGGAGCTGTTTTTT
12	.	.	TRBV12-5	TRBJ2-7	CASGPTVYEQYF	TGTGCTAGTGGTCCGACGGTCTACGAGCAGTACTTC
14	few	.	TRBV5-1	TRBJ2-5	CASSLAYGKETQYF	TGCGCCAGCAGCTTGGCGTACGGAAAAGAGACCCAGTACTTC
17	few	TRBD2	TRBV27	TRBJ2-1	CASSHLSGGSSYNEQFF	TGTGCCAGCAGTCACCTAAGCGGGGGGAGCTCCTACAATGAGCAGTTCTTC
12	.	.	TRBV29-1	TRBJ1-2	CSVDPQGPGYTF	TGCAGCGTTGATCCGCAGGGCCCAGGCTACACCTTC
18	.	TRBD1	TRBV7-3	TRBJ2-1	CASSSLLSDRKFNNEQFF	TGTGCCAGCAGCTCCCTCTTATCGGACAGGAAATTTAACAATGAGCAGTTCTTC
14	.	.	TRBV5-1	TRBJ1-4	CASSNRQADEKLFF	TGCGCCAGCAGCAACCGACAGGCGGATGAAAAACTGTTTTTT
14	.	TRBD1	TRBV4-3	TRBJ1-2	CASSRVGQNYGYTF	TGCGCCAGCAGCCGAGTGGGACAGAACTATGGCTACACCTTC
13	.	.	TRBV20-1	TRBJ1-3	CSAFHSSGNTIYF	TGCAGTGCTTTCCATTCCTCTGGAAACACCATATATTTT
15	few	.	TRBV29-1	TRBJ2-6	CSALVGGSGANVLTF	TGCAGCGCCCTCGTGGGAGGTTCTGGGGCCAACGTCCTGACTTTC
20	.	.	TRBV21-1	TRBJ2-1	CASSKEDSSDIRPSHNEQFF	TGTGCCAGCAGCAAAGAGGACAGCTCTGACATAAGGCCCTCTCACAATGAGCAGTTCTTC
14	.	.	TRBV7-2	TRBJ2-5	CASTLGATQETQYF	TGTGCCAGCACCTTAGGGGCTACCCAAGAGACCCAGTACTTC
14	few	TRBD2	TRBV6-2/TRBV6-3	TRBJ2-7	CASSYSRGRYEQYF	TGTGCCAGCAGTTACTCACGCGGGAGGTACGAGCAGTACTTC
15	few	TRBD2	TRBV11-2	TRBJ2-7	CASSSIAGLHYEQYF	TGTGCCAGCAGCTCTATAGCGGGACTGCACTACGAGCAGTACTTC
14	.	.	TRBV5-5	TRBJ1-1	CASSFGGQDTEAFF	TGTGCCAGCAGCTTCGGAGGGCAGGACACTGAAGCTTTCTTT
16	.	TRBD1	TRBV30	TRBJ2-2	CAWSGDRAVGTGELFF	TGTGCCTGGAGTGGGGACAGGGCAGTAGGCACCGGGGAGCTGTTTTTT
15	.	.	TRBV7-2	TRBJ2-1	CASSSRGGQGNEQFF	TGTGCCAGCAGCTCCCGCGGGGGCCAGGGAAATGAGCAGTTCTTC
16	many	.	TRBV4-1	TRBJ1-2	CASSQEVGDLFAGYTF	TGCGCCAGCAGCCAAGAGGTAGGGGACCTGTTCGCTGGCTACACCTTC
12	few	.	TRBV7-9	TRBJ1-1	CASSPIQGEAFF	TGTGCCAGCAGCCCTATCCAGGGTGAAGCTTTCTTT
15	.	.	TRBV4-2	TRBJ1-1	CASSRSTGGNTEAFF	TGTGCCAGCAGCCGGTCCACGGGGGGGAACACTGAAGCTTTCTTT
16	.	.	TRBV4-3	TRBJ1-2	CASSQDYTASNYGYTF	TGCGCCAGCAGCCAAGATTACACAGCGTCTAACTATGGCTACACCTTC
15	.	TRBD1	TRBV7-9	TRBJ1-4	CASSLVDRVGEKLFF	TGTGCCAGCAGCTTAGTGGACAGGGTCGGGGAAAAACTGTTTTTT
13	few	TRBD1	TRBV6-1	TRBJ1-2	CASSEAGTDGYTF	TGTGCCAGCAGTGAAGCCGGGACAGACGGCTACACCTTC
14	.	.	TRBV14	TRBJ2-1	CASSQDVSFNEQFF	TGTGCCAGCAGCCAAGATGTGAGTTTCAATGAGCAGTTCTTC
17	.	TRBD1	TRBV2	TRBJ2-4	CASSWDRGYAAKNIQYF	TGTGCCAGCAGTTGGGACAGGGGGTACGCGGCCAAAAACATTCAGTACTTC
17	.	TRBD2	TRBV12-3/TRBV12-4	TRBJ2-3	CASSPGVRGVSTDTQYF	TGTGCCAGCAGCCCGGGGGTTCGGGGGGTCAGCACAGATACGCAGTATTTT
14	.	.	TRBV10-3	TRBJ1-3	CAISATGSGNTIYF	TGTGCCATCAGCGCGACAGGTTCTGGAAACACCATATATTTT
13	.	.	TRBV30	TRBJ1-1	CAWSVWGFTEAFF	TGTGCCTGGAGTGTTTGGGGTTTCACTGAAGCTTTCTTT
21	few	.	TRBV12-5	TRBJ2-3	CASGLVRKNRESGSLTDTQYF	TGTGCTAGTGGTTTGGTACGGAAGAACAGGGAGAGCGGAAGCCTCACAGATACGCAGTATTTT
15	.	.	TRBV15	TRBJ2-7	CATSRPRGGLGEQYF	TGTGCCACCAGCAGACCTAGGGGGGGGCTCGGCGAGCAGTACTTC
15	few	.	TRBV19	TRBJ2-3	CASSVDRFGPDTQYF	TGTGCCAGTAGTGTCGACAGGTTTGGCCCAGATACGCAGTATTTT
14	few	TRBD1	TRBV5-1	TRBJ1-6	CASSMDRSHSPLHF	TGCGCCAGCAGCATGGACAGGAGCCATTCACCCCTCCACTTT
13	few	.	TRBV5-1	TRBJ1-2	CASSLEPGRGYTF	TGCGCCAGCAGCTTGGAACCAGGGAGAGGCTACACCTTC
14	.	.	TRBV2	TRBJ1-5	CASSESTDNQPQHF	TGTGCCAGCAGTGAATCGACAGACAATCAGCCCCAGCATTTT
13	.	.	TRBV28	TRBJ1-2	CASRPGLNYGYTF	TGTGCCAGCAGACCGGGACTAAACTATGGCTACACCTTC
17	.	.	TRBV5-1	TRBJ1-4	CASSLFAAQGANEKLFF	TGCGCCAGCAGCTTGTTCGCGGCCCAAGGGGCTAATGAAAAACTGTTTTTT
13	.	.	TRBV4-1	TRBJ2-1	CASSQVLYNEQFF	TGCGCCAGCAGCCAAGTGCTCTACAATGAGCAGTTCTTC
13	.	.	TRBV13	TRBJ2-1	CASSLGRGDEQFF	TGTGCCAGCAGCTTAGGCCGAGGTGACGAGCAGTTCTTC
13	.	.	TRBV20-1	TRBJ2-3	CSASSPSTDTQYF	TGCAGTGCTAGCAGCCCTAGCACAGATACGCAGTATTTT
14	.	.	TRBV5-1	TRBJ1-3	CASSLEGFGNTIYF	TGCGCCAGCAGCTTGGAAGGGTTTGGAAACACCATATATTTT
12	.	.	TRBV24-1	TRBJ2-7	CATPRGSYEQYF	TGTGCCACCCCCCGGGGATCCTACGAGCAGTACTTC
19	few	TRBD2	TRBV12-3/TRBV12-4	TRBJ2-7	CASSLLGGLGPGEDYEQYF	TGTGCCAGCAGTCTCCTGGGAGGGCTCGGTCCCGGGGAGGACTACGAGCAGTACTTC
14	.	.	TRBV12-3/TRBV12-4	TRBJ2-7	CASSFSDPAYEQYF	TGTGCCAGCAGTTTTTCCGATCCGGCCTACGAGCAGTACTTC
15	few	TRBD1	TRBV10-3	TRBJ1-5	CAISPDRGGIQPQHF	TGTGCCATCAGTCCGGACAGGGGAGGAATTCAGCCCCAGCATTTT